This section outlines one TCR beta chain sequence together with its context. This entry is derived from a study of control samples from healthy donors and cancer patients. Measured with immunoSEQ multiplex PCR; TCRdb has only the in-frame clones, and not every one. This table holds 100,000 to 150,000 clones, roughly 90% found once. V gave up 9 bases and J gave up 4 bases, with 12 bases separating them. Germline lookup yields CDR1 SEHNR and CDR2 FQNEAQ (reference sequence). The CDR3 has 12 residues. The genes are TRBV7-9 and TRBJ1-2; no firm D call. The specimen sequenced was PBMCs. This receptor was taken from a man aged 50 or older with head and neck cancer. CDR3 sequence: CASSRDAYGYTF. CDR3 in DNA: TGTGCCAGTAGCCGCGACGCCTATGGCTACACCTTC.